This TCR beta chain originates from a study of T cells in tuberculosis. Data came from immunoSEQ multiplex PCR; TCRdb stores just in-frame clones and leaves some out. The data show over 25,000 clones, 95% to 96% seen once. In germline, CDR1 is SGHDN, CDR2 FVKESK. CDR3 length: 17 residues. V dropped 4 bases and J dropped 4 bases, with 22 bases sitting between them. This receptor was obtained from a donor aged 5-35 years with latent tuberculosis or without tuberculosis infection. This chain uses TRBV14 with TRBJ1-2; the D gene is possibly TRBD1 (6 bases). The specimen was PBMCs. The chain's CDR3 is CASSRKTGSSYSYGYTF. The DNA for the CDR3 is TGTGCCAGCAGCCGCAAGACAGGCTCCTCGTATTCCTATGGCTACACCTTC.